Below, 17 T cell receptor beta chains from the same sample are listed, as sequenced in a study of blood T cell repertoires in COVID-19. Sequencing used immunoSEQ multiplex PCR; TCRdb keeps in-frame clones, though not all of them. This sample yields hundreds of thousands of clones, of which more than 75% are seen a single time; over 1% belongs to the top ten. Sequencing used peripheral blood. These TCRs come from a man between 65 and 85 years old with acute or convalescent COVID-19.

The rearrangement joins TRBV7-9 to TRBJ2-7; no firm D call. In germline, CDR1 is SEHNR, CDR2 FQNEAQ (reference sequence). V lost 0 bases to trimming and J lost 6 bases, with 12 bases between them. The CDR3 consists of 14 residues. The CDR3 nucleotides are TGTGCCAGCAGCTTAGCGGGCTCTACATCCGAGCAGTACTTC. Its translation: CASSLAGSTSEQYF.

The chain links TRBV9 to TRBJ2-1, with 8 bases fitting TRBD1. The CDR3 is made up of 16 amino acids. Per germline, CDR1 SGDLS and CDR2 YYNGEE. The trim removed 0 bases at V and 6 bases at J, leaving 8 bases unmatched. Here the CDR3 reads CASSVEGSGGVNEQFF. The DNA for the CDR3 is TGTGCCAGCAGCGTAGAAGGGTCAGGGGGCGTCAATGAGCAGTTCTTC.

The CDR3 DNA sequence: TGTGCCAGCAGTGTAGCAGGGATGAACACTGAAGCTTTCTTT. Its translation: CASSVAGMNTEAFF. This chain uses TRBV28 with TRBJ1-1, with TRBD1 as a possible D gene (5 bases). The CDR3 has 14 residues. CDR1 is MDHEN and CDR2 is SYDVKM in the germline V gene. V gave up 5 bases and J gave up 0 bases, with 10 bases separating them.

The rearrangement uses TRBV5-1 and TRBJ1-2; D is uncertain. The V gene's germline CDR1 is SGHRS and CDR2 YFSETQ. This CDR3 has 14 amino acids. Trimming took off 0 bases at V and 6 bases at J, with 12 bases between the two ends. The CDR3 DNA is TGCGCCAGCAGCTTGGGCGGGGATAGTAATGGCTACACCTTC. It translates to CASSLGGDSNGYTF. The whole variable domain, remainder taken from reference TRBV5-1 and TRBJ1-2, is KAGVTQTPRYLIKTRGQQVTLSCSPISGHRSVSWYQQTPGQGLQFLFEYFSETQRNKGNFPGRFSGRQFSNSRSEMNVSTLELGDSALYLCASSLGGDSNGYTFGSGTRLTVV.

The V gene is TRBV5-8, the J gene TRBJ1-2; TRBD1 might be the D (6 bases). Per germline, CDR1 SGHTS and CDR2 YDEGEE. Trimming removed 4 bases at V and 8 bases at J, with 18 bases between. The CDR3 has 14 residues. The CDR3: CASSPPGAPSGYTF. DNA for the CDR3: TGTGCCAGCAGCCCCCCAGGGGCGCCGTCAGGCTACACCTTC.

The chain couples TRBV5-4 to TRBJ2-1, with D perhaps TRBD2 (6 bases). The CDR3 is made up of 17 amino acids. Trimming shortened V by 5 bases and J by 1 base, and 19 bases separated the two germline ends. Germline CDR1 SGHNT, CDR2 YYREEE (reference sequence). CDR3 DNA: TGTGCCAGCAGAACCGGGGCAGGGACTGAGTCCTACAATGAGCAGTTCTTC. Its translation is CASRTGAGTESYNEQFF.

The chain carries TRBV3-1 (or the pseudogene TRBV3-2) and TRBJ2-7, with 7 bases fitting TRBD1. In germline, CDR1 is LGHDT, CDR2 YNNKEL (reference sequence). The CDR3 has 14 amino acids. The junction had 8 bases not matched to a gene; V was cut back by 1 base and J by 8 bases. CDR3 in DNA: TGTGCCAGCAGCCAAGTTCCCGAGGGGGCTAAGCAGTACTTC. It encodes CASSQVPEGAKQYF.

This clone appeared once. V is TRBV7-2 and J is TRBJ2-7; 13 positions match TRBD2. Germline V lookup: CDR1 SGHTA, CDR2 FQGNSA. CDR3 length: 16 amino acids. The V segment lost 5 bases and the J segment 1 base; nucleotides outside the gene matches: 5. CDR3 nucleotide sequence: TGTGCCAGCAGCCTCCGGACTAGCGGGAGATCCTACGAGCAGTACTTC. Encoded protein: CASSLRTSGRSYEQYF.

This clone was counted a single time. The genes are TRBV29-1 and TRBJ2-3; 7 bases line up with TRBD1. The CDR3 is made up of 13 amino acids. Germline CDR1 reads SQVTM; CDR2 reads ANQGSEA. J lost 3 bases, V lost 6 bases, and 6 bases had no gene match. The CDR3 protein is CSVQTTGTDTQYF. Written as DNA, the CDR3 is TGCAGCGTCCAAACGACAGGGACAGATACGCAGTATTTT.

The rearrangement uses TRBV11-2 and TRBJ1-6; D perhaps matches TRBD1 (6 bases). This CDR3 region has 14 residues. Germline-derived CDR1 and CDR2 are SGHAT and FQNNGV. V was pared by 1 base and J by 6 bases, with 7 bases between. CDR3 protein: CASSLGQVNSPLHF. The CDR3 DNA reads TGTGCCAGCAGCTTAGGACAGGTTAATTCACCCCTCCACTTT. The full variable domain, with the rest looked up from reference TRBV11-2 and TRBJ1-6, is EAGVAQSPRYKIIEKRQSVAFWCNPISGHATLYWYQQILGQGPKLLIQFQNNGVVDDSQLPKDRFSAERLKGVDSTLKIQPAKLEDSAVYLCASSLGQVNSPLHFGNGTRLTVT.

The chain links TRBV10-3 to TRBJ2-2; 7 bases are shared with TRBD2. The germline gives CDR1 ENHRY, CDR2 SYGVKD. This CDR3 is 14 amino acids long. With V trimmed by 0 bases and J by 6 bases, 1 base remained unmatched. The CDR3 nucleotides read TGTGCCATCAGTGAGTCGAGCGGGGCCGGGGAGCTGTTTTTT. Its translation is CAISESSGAGELFF.

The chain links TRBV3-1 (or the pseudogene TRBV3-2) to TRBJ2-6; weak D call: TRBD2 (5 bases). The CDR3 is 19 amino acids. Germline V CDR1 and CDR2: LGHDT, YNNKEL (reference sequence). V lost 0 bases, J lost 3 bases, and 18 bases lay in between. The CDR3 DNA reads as TGTGCCAGCAGCCAAGAGTTCGAGGGAGAAACTGGTGGGGCCAACGTCCTGACTTTC. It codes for CASSQEFEGETGGANVLTF.

CDR3 nucleotides: TGTGCCACCAGCAGAAATGGCGGACAGGGTGAGGGCTACACCTTC. Translated: CATSRNGGQGEGYTF. This chain joins TRBV15 and TRBJ1-2; 8 positions match TRBD1. The CDR3 runs 15 residues. Germline loops: CDR1 LNHNV, CDR2 YYDKDF (reference sequence). Trimming took 2 bases from V and 8 from J; bases not matched to a gene: 10. The full variable domain, with the rest looked up from reference TRBV15 and TRBJ1-2, is DAMVIQNPRYQVTQFGKPVTLSCSQTLNHNVMYWYQQKSSQAPKLLFHYYDKDFNNEADTPDNFQSRRPNTSFCFLDIRSPGLGDTAMYLCATSRNGGQGEGYTFGSGTRLTVV.

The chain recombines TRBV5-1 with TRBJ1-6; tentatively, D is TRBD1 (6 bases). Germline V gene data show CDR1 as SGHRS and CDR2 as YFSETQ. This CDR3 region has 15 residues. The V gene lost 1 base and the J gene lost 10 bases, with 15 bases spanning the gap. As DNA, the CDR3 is TGCGCCAGCAGCTTGACTTCGGGGGGCGACTCACCCCTCCACTTT. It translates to CASSLTSGGDSPLHF.

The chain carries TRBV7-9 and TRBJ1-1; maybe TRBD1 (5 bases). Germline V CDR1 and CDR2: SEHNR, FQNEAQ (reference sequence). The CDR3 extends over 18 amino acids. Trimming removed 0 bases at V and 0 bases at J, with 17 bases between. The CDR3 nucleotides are TGTGCCAGCAGCTTAGCCCGGCAGGGCCTTTTACTGAACACTGAAGCTTTCTTT. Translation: CASSLARQGLLLNTEAFF.

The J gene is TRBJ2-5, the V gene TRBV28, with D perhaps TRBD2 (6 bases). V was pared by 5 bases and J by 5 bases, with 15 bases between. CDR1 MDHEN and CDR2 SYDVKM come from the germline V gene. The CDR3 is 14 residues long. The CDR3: CASSVTSWGETQYF. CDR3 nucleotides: TGTGCCAGCAGTGTCACTAGCTGGGGCGAGACCCAGTACTTC.

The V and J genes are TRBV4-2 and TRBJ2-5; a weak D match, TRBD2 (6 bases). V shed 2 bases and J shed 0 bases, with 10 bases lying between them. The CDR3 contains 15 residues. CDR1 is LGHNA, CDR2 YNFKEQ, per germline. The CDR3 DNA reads TGTGCCAGCAGCCAAACTCCTAGCGACCAAGAGACCCAGTACTTC. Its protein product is CASSQTPSDQETQYF.